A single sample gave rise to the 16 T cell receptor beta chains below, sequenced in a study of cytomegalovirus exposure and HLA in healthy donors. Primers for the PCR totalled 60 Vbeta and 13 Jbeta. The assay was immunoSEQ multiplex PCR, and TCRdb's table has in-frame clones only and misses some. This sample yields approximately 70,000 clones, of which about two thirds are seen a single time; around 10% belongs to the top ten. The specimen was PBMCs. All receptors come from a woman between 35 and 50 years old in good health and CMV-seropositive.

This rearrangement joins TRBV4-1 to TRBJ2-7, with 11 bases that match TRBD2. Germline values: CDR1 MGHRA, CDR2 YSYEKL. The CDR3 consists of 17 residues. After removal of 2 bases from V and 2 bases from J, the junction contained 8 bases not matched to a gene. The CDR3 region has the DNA TGCGCCAGCAGCCAATCTGAGACTAGCGGGGTGACCTACGAGCAGTACTTC. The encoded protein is CASSQSETSGVTYEQYF.

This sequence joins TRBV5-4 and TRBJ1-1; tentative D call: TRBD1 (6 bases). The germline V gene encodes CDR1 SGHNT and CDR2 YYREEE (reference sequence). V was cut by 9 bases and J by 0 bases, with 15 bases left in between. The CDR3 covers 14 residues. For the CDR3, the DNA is TGTGCCACCGCTGGACAGTACATGAACACTGAAGCTTTCTTT. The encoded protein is CATAGQYMNTEAFF.

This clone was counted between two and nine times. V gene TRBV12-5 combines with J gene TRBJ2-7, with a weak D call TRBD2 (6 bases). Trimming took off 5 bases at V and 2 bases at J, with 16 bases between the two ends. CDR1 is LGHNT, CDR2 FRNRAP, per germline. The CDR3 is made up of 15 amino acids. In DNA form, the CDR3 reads TGTGCTAGTGGTGCCCCTTTTCGGGAGACCTACGAGCAGTACTTC. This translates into CASGAPFRETYEQYF.

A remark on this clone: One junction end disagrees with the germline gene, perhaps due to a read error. CDR3 DNA sequence: TGTGCCAGCGGCTTAGGTCAGGGTAATGAAAAACTGTTTTTT. Encoded protein: CASGLGQGNEKLFF. The gene calls are TRBV7-9 and TRBJ1-4; D possibly corresponds to TRBD1 (5 bases). This CDR3 spans 14 amino acids. Germline V gene lookup returns CDR1 SEHNR and CDR2 FQNEAQ (reference sequence).

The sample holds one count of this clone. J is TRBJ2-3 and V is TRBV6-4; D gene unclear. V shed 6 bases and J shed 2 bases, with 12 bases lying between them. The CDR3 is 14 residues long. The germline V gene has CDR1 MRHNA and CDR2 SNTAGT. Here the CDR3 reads CASSYGESTDTQYF. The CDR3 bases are TGTGCCAGCAGCTATGGAGAGTCCACAGATACGCAGTATTTT.

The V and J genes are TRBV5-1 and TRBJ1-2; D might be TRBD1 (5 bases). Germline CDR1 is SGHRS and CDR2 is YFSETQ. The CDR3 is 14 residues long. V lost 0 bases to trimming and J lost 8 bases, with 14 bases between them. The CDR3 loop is CASSLEMAGGGYTF. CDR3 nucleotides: TGCGCCAGCAGCTTGGAAATGGCCGGGGGAGGCTACACCTTC.

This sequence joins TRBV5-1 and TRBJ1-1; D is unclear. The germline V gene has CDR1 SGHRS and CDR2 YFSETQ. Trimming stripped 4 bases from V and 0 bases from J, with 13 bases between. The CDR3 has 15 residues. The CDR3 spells CASSSDNGMNTEAFF. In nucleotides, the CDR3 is TGCGCCAGCAGCAGCGACAACGGGATGAACACTGAAGCTTTCTTT.

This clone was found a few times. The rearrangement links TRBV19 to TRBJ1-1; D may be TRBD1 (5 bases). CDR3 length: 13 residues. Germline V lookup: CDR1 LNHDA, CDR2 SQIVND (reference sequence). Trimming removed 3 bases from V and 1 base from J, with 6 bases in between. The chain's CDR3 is CASSIDRNTEAFF. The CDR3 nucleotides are TGTGCCAGTAGTATCGACAGGAACACTGAAGCTTTCTTT.

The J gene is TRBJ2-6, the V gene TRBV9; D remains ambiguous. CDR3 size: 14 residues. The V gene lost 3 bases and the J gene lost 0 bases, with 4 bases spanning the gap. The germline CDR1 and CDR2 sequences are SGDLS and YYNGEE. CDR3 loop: CASSALSGANVLTF. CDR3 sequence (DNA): TGTGCCAGCAGCGCCCTCTCTGGGGCCAACGTCCTGACTTTC.

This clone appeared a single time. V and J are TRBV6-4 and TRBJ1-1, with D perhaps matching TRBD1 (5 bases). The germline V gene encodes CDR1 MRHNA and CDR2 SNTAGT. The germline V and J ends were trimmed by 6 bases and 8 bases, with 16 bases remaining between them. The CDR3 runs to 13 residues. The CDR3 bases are TGTGCCAGCAGCCTGACAGCCGTAAGCGAAGCTTTCTTT. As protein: CASSLTAVSEAFF.

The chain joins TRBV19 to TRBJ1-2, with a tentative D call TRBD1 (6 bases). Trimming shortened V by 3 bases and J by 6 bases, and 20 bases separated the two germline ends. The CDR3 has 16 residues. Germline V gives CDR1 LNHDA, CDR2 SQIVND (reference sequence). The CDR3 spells CASSIHYDAAGDGYTF. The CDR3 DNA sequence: TGTGCCAGTAGTATCCACTACGACGCTGCAGGGGATGGCTACACCTTC.

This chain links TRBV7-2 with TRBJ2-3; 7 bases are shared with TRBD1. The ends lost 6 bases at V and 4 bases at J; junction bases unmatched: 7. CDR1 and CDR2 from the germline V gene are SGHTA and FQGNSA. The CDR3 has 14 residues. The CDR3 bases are TGTGCCAGCAGTCCCGACAGGGTCGCAGATACGCAGTATTTT. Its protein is CASSPDRVADTQYF. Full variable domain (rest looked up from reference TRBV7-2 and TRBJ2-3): GAGVSQSPSNKVTEKGKDVELRCDPISGHTALYWYRQSLGQGLEFLIYFQGNSAPDKSGLPSDRFSAERTGGSVSTLTIQRTQQEDSAVYLCASSPDRVADTQYFGPGTRLTVL.

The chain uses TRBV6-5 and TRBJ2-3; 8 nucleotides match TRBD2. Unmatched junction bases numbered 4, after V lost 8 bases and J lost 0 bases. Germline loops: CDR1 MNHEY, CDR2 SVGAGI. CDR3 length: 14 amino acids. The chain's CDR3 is CASGRGASTDTQYF. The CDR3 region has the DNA TGTGCCAGCGGGCGGGGGGCTAGCACAGATACGCAGTATTTT.

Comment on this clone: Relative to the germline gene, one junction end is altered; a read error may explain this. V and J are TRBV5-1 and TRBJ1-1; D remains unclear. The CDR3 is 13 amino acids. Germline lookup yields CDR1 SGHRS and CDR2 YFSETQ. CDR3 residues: CANSFGDNAEAFF. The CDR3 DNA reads TGCGCCAACAGCTTCGGAGATAACGCTGAAGCTTTCTTT.

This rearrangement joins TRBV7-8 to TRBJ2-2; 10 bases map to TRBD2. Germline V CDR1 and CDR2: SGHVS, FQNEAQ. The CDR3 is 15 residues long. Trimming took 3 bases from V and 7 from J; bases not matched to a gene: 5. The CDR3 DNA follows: TGTGCCAGCAGCTTGGGACTAGCGTCGGTCGGGGAGCTGTTTTTT. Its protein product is CASSLGLASVGELFF.

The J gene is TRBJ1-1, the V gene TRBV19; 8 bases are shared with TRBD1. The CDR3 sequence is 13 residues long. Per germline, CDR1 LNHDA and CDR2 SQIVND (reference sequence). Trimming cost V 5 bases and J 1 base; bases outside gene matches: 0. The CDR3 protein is CASSDRGNTEAFF. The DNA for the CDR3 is TGTGCCAGTAGTGACAGGGGGAACACTGAAGCTTTCTTT.